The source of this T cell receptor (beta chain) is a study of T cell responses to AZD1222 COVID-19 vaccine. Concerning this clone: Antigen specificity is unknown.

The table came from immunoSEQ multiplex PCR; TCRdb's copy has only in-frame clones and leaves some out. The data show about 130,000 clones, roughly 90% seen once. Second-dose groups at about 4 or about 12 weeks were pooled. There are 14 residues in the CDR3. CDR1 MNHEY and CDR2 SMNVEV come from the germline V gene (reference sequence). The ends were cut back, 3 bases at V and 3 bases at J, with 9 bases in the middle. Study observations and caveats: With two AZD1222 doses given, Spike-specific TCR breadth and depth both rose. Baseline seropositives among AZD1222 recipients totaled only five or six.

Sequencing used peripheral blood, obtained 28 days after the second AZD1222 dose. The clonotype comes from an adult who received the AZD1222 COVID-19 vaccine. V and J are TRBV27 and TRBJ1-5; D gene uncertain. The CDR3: CASSFDGYNQPQHF. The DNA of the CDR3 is TGTGCCAGCAGTTTTGACGGATACAATCAGCCCCAGCATTTT.